What follows are 25 T cell receptor beta chains derived from one specimen sequenced in a study of cytomegalovirus exposure and HLA in healthy donors. Assay used: immunoSEQ multiplex PCR; TCRdb lists only in-frame clones, some missing. The table shows 200,000 or so clones, with approximately 80% occurring only once. The specimen sequenced was PBMCs. The receptors originated from a man aged 18 to 30 in good health and CMV-seropositive.

The table lists this clone with a count of one. V gene TRBV29-1 combines with J gene TRBJ2-3; 12 bases line up with TRBD1. CDR1 and CDR2 (germline): SQVTM, ANQGSEA. The CDR3 has 21 residues. J lost 1 base, V lost 4 bases, and 21 bases had no gene match. The DNA of the CDR3 is TGCAGCGTTGCTCCTTTCCCGGGTCGGGACAGGGGGCGATTGGGCACAGATACGCAGTATTTT. Protein: CSVAPFPGRDRGRLGTDTQYF.

The genes are TRBV7-3 and TRBJ2-2, with D possibly TRBD1 on 5 matching bases. The CDR3 runs 17 residues. Germline V lookup: CDR1 SGHTA, CDR2 FQGTGA. V lost 5 bases, J lost 2 bases, and 18 bases lay in between. The CDR3 DNA reads TGTGCCAGCAGCCCCCGGACATTTCTGGAAAACACCGGGGAGCTGTTTTTT. This translates into CASSPRTFLENTGELFF.

This chain joins TRBV13 and TRBJ2-7; TRBD2 is a possible D gene (6 bases). Germline CDR1 PRHDT, CDR2 FYEKMQ (reference sequence). The CDR3 is made up of 15 amino acids. Trimming removed 1 base from V and 2 bases from J, with 12 bases in between. CDR3 in DNA: TGTGCCAGCAGCTTAGTGGAGGAGGGTCCCTACGAGCAGTACTTC. Its protein is CASSLVEEGPYEQYF.

The chain carries TRBV5-4 and TRBJ1-2; D uncertain. Trimming left V 7 bases short and J 4 bases short, with 14 bases between. The CDR3 has 13 amino acids. Germline V CDR1 and CDR2: SGHNT, YYREEE (reference sequence). The CDR3 bases are TGTGCCAGCCGGGATCGGATTAGCTATGGCTACACCTTC. Protein product: CASRDRISYGYTF.

CDR3 sequence: CASSSPTGTGVTGELFF. DNA for the CDR3: TGTGCCAGTAGTAGTCCTACCGGGACAGGGGTAACCGGGGAGCTGTTTTTT. This chain links TRBV19 with TRBJ2-2, with TRBD1 matching over 10 bases. V lost 4 bases, J lost 5 bases, and 10 bases stayed unmatched. The germline V gene has CDR1 LNHDA and CDR2 SQIVND (reference sequence). CDR3 length: 17 amino acids.

This clone was detected only a few times. In nucleotides, the CDR3 is TGTGCCAGCAGTAACACAGGGGTGCAGACCCAGTACTTC. The encoded protein is CASSNTGVQTQYF. J is TRBJ2-5 and V is TRBV6-6; 7 positions match TRBD1. Germline-derived CDR1 and CDR2 are MNHNY and SVGAGI (reference sequence). V shed 5 bases and J 6 bases; nucleotides not matched to a gene: 6. The CDR3 is 13 residues long.

The J gene is TRBJ2-2, the V gene TRBV29-1; tentatively, D is TRBD2 (6 bases). Germline V gene lookup returns CDR1 SQVTM and CDR2 ANQGSEA. V was shortened by 6 bases and J by 1 base, with 12 bases between the two germline ends. The CDR3 covers 14 residues. The CDR3 sequence is CSVWDSQNTGELFF. CDR3 nucleotide sequence: TGCAGCGTGTGGGACTCCCAGAACACCGGGGAGCTGTTTTTT.

The rearrangement links TRBV27 to TRBJ2-6, with D tentatively TRBD1 (5 bases). V was pared by 0 bases and J by 1 base, with 7 bases between. Germline CDR1 reads MNHEY; CDR2 reads SMNVEV (reference sequence). This CDR3 is built from 16 residues. CDR3 sequence (DNA): TGTGCCAGCAGTTTATCTTCAGGGTCTGGGGCCAACGTCCTGACTTTC. Protein: CASSLSSGSGANVLTF.

The CDR3 region has the DNA TGTGCCAGCAGTTTCTCAGCCGGGACAGCGGCTCAGCCCCAGCATTTT. This translates into CASSFSAGTAAQPQHF. This chain uses TRBV27 with TRBJ1-5, with 7 bases that match TRBD1. The length of the CDR3 is 16 residues. The J segment lost 6 bases and the V segment lost 3 bases, leaving 11 bases of the junction unmatched. Germline V gene sequence: CDR1 MNHEY, CDR2 SMNVEV (reference sequence).

CDR3: CASSANREGTEAFF. CDR3 coding DNA: TGTGCCAGCAGCGCAAACAGGGAAGGTACTGAAGCTTTCTTT. The J gene is TRBJ1-1, the V gene TRBV7-9, with D perhaps matching TRBD1 (6 bases). V lost 5 bases, J lost 5 bases, and 15 bases lay in between. The CDR3 runs 14 residues. Per the germline V gene, CDR1 is SEHNR and CDR2 is FQNEAQ (reference sequence).

The J gene is TRBJ2-7, the V gene TRBV18; 8 nucleotides line up with TRBD2. The CDR3 loop spans 15 amino acids. V lost 3 bases, J lost 2 bases, and 6 bases stayed unmatched. Germline assignment: CDR1 KGHSH and CDR2 LQKENI. The CDR3 reads CASSPPSGSPYEQYF. DNA for the CDR3: TGTGCCAGCTCACCCCCGAGCGGGAGTCCCTACGAGCAGTACTTC.

The J gene is TRBJ2-1, the V gene TRBV27; TRBD2 might be the D (6 bases). Germline assignment: CDR1 MNHEY and CDR2 SMNVEV (reference sequence). Trimming cost V 7 bases and J 10 bases, with 20 bases left between them. The CDR3 contains 14 residues. The CDR3 sequence is CASTKRGLQNEQFF. The CDR3 coding sequence is TGTGCCAGCACTAAACGGGGACTTCAAAACGAGCAGTTCTTC.

The sample holds a few counts of this clone. The rearrangement links TRBV25-1 to TRBJ2-2; maybe TRBD2 (6 bases). CDR3 length: 13 residues. Trimming shortened V by 4 bases and J by 5 bases, and 8 bases separated the two germline ends. Per germline, CDR1 MGHDK and CDR2 SYGVNS. CDR3 sequence reads: CASSGRGTGELFF. In DNA form, the CDR3 reads TGTGCCAGCAGTGGGAGGGGAACCGGGGAGCTGTTTTTT. The full variable domain, in which reference TRBV25-1 and TRBJ2-2 provide the parts outside the CDR3, is EADIYQTPRYLVIGTGKKITLECSQTMGHDKMYWYQQDPGMELHLIHYSYGVNSTEKGDLSSESTVSRIRTEHFPLTLESARPSHTSQYLCASSGRGTGELFFGEGSRLTVL.

The chain has TRBV7-9 and TRBJ1-5, with a weak D call TRBD1 (6 bases). V lost 6 bases to trimming and J lost 5 bases, with 14 bases between them. The CDR3 spans 14 residues. Germline CDR1 is SEHNR and CDR2 is FQNEAQ (reference sequence). The chain's CDR3 is CASSSRDKHQPQHF. As DNA, the CDR3 is TGTGCCAGCAGTTCCCGGGACAAGCATCAGCCCCAGCATTTT. Filled out from reference TRBV7-9 and TRBJ1-5, the complete variable domain reads DTGVSQNPRHKITKRGQNVTFRCDPISEHNRLYWYRQTLGQGPEFLTYFQNEAQLEKSRLLSDRFSAERPKGSFSTLEIQRTEQGDSAMYLCASSSRDKHQPQHFGDGTRLSIL.

The chain employs TRBV5-1 and TRBJ2-7; possibly TRBD2 for D (7 bases). The V and J ends lost 1 base and 1 base respectively, with 12 bases between them. This CDR3 has 15 residues. CDR1 is SGHRS and CDR2 is YFSETQ in the germline V gene. CDR3 nucleotide sequence: TGCGCCAGCAGCTTGAGGGGGGGCCCATCCTACGAGCAGTACTTC. This translates into CASSLRGGPSYEQYF. The variable domain in full, with the rest retrieved from reference TRBV5-1 and TRBJ2-7, is KAGVTQTPRYLIKTRGQQVTLSCSPISGHRSVSWYQQTPGQGLQFLFEYFSETQRNKGNFPGRFSGRQFSNSRSEMNVSTLELGDSALYLCASSLRGGPSYEQYFGPGTRLTVT.

The chain uses TRBV6-5 and TRBJ1-3; D call uncertain. This CDR3 contains 14 residues. V lost 4 bases and J 0 bases, leaving 7 bases between the germline ends. Germline CDR1 and CDR2: MNHEY and SVGAGI. Here the CDR3 reads CASSSSRSGNTIYF. For the CDR3, the DNA is TGTGCCAGCAGTTCTTCCCGCTCTGGAAACACCATATATTTT.

This chain connects TRBV19 to TRBJ2-6; 7 nucleotides agree with TRBD1. V lost 5 bases to trimming and J lost 2 bases; unmatched junction nucleotides: 3. This CDR3 has 15 amino acids. CDR1 is LNHDA and CDR2 is SQIVND in the germline V gene (reference sequence). The CDR3 nucleotides read TGTGCCAGTAGTGGGCAGGGGGCTGGGGCCAACGTCCTGACTTTC. Translation: CASSGQGAGANVLTF.

The V gene is TRBV2, the J gene TRBJ2-5; 12 bases are a match to TRBD2. Germline assignment: CDR1 SNHLY and CDR2 FYNNEI. This CDR3 spans 15 amino acids. Trimming cost V 6 bases and J 6 bases; bases outside gene matches: 8. CDR3 coding DNA: TGTGCCAGCAGCCGACTAGCGGGAGATGGCAAGACCCAGTACTTC. Translating it yields CASSRLAGDGKTQYF.

The rearrangement links TRBV28 to TRBJ1-1, with D unresolved. Trimming pared 7 bases from V and 0 bases from J, leaving 18 bases between. The germline gives CDR1 MDHEN, CDR2 SYDVKM. The CDR3 runs to 16 residues. In DNA form, the CDR3 reads TGTGCCAGCACCGTTCGCGGGAATTTCCTGAACACTGAAGCTTTCTTT. It codes for CASTVRGNFLNTEAFF.

This rearrangement joins TRBV30 to TRBJ1-2; D uncertain. Trimming removed 3 bases from V and 4 bases from J, with 24 bases in between. Germline V gene sequence: CDR1 GTSNPN, CDR2 SVGIG (reference sequence). The CDR3 is made up of 17 amino acids. In DNA form, the CDR3 reads TGTGCCTGGAGGAAGGACCCCGGGGTTGGAGAGATCTATGGCTACACCTTC. The encoded protein is CAWRKDPGVGEIYGYTF.

V usage is TRBV6-4 and J usage is TRBJ2-1, with 11 bases aligning to TRBD2. There are 15 residues in the CDR3. In germline, CDR1 is MRHNA, CDR2 SNTAGT. The V and J ends lost 6 bases and 5 bases, in that order; junction bases with no gene match: 6. Here the CDR3 reads CASSVSGRGNNEQFF. As DNA, the CDR3 is TGTGCCAGCAGCGTTAGCGGGAGGGGGAACAATGAGCAGTTCTTC.

This chain connects TRBV7-2 to TRBJ2-5; 11 bases fit TRBD2. The germline CDR1 and CDR2 sequences are SGHTA and FQGNSA. V shed 5 bases and J 13 bases; nucleotides not matched to a gene: 15. The CDR3 contains 15 residues. The CDR3 loop is CASSDLLAGAPPPYF. The CDR3 DNA sequence: TGTGCCAGCAGCGACCTACTAGCGGGAGCCCCCCCTCCGTACTTC.

This clone is a singleton in its sample. The rearrangement uses TRBV5-6 and TRBJ2-6; D gene unclear. CDR1 is SGHDT, CDR2 YYEEEE, per germline. The germline V and J ends were trimmed by 4 bases and 4 bases, with 3 bases remaining between them. The CDR3 covers 12 residues. The CDR3 spells CASSLGANVLTF. The CDR3 DNA is TGTGCCAGCAGCCTAGGGGCCAACGTCCTGACTTTC.

Only a few counts were recorded for this clone. The chain is built from TRBV7-9 and TRBJ1-2; D unclear. The CDR3 extends over 13 amino acids. Germline loops: CDR1 SEHNR, CDR2 FQNEAQ (reference sequence). Deletions cut 1 base from V and 2 bases from J, with 5 bases between. The CDR3, as DNA: TGTGCCAGCAGCTTAGGCGGAAACTATGGCTACACCTTC. Amino acid sequence: CASSLGGNYGYTF.

This chain connects TRBV6-5 to TRBJ1-4, with TRBD1 identical over 7 bases. V lost 5 bases and J lost 10; bases outside the gene matches: 4. Germline values: CDR1 MNHEY, CDR2 SVGAGI. The CDR3 has 12 residues. CDR3 residues: CASSPDRVKLFF. CDR3 nucleotide sequence: TGTGCCAGCAGTCCTGACAGGGTAAAACTGTTTTTT.